This T cell receptor beta chain was identified during a study of T cell changes during pregnancy in multiple sclerosis. The CDR3 is made up of 14 amino acids. The germline V and J ends were trimmed by 0 bases and 4 bases, with 10 bases remaining between them. Looked up from germline, CDR1 is SGDLS and CDR2 is YYNGEE. Sequenced by immunoSEQ multiplex PCR; TCRdb stores in-frame clones only, minus some. The sample holds about 46,000 clones; 85% to 95% are singletons and the top ten take about 4.5%. Sequencing was performed on CD8+ T cells from peripheral blood mononuclear cells, taken in the first trimester of pregnancy. This TCR was recovered from a female donor with multiple sclerosis, enrolled in a pregnancy study. The chain couples TRBV9 to TRBJ1-1; D possibly corresponds to TRBD1 (6 bases). As DNA, the CDR3 is TGTGCCAGCAGCGTAGGGTACAGGGCCACTGAAGCTTTCTTT. Translated, it gives CASSVGYRATEAFF. The whole variable domain, remainder taken from reference TRBV9 and TRBJ1-1, is DSGVTQTPKHLITATGQRVTLRCSPRSGDLSVYWYQQSLDQGLQFLIQYYNGEERAKGNILERFSAQQFPDLHSELNLSSLELGDSALYFCASSVGYRATEAFFGQGTRLTVV.